This T cell receptor (beta chain) was sequenced in a study of shared clonotypes between healthy human individuals. For the study at large: Each donor contributed plates that comprised three CD4 naive, three CD4 memory, two CD8 naive and one CD8 memory. Study-wide results and limits: It was only blood that was sampled, and tissue repertoires likely differ. Rarefaction showed that sequencing of sorted subsets was incomplete (despite large depth).

Naive CD8 isolation took CD45RO-negative cells positively selected for CCR7 and excluded terminally differentiated effector memory CD45RA+ cells. This CDR3 spans 14 amino acids. V dropped 11 bases and J dropped 0 bases, with 17 bases sitting between them. CDR1 is SNHLY and CDR2 is FYNNEI in the germline V gene. The material for each subset, its genomic DNA, was split evenly across several immunoSEQ plates. Sequenced by immunoSEQ multiplex PCR; TCRdb stores in-frame clones only, minus some. Of about 1,800,000 clones in the sample, about 95% were seen once. As for this clone: Its specificity is not known.

The V call is TRBV2, the J call TRBJ2-7; D unresolved. The receptor's source is a man between 18 and 35 years old in good health. Specimen: naive CD8+ T cells sorted from blood. The CDR3 DNA reads as TGTGCCGCAGCAGTCGGACGGAGCTCCTACGAGCAGTACTTC. Its protein product is CAAAVGRSSYEQYF.